The next 24 T cell receptor beta chains were all read from a single sample in a study of shared clonotypes between healthy human individuals. Using immunoSEQ multiplex PCR, the repertoire was profiled, and TCRdb retains in-frame clones only, with some absent. The sample consists of about 730,000 clones, over 60% of them appearing once. Sequencing input: memory CD4+ T cells sorted from blood. As to subset: CD45RA-negative fraction. The source is a woman between 25 and 40 years old in good health.

The chain uses TRBV5-1 and TRBJ2-7; a weak D match, TRBD2 (6 bases). Germline V gives CDR1 SGHRS, CDR2 YFSETQ. The CDR3 runs 15 residues. V was pared by 1 base and J by 3 bases, with 14 bases between. The CDR3 is CASSLLSGYNYEQYF. The CDR3 DNA is TGCGCCAGCAGCTTGCTAAGCGGGTATAACTACGAGCAGTACTTC.

V usage is TRBV7-9 and J usage is TRBJ2-2; D possibly corresponds to TRBD2 (6 bases). V lost 8 bases to trimming and J lost 0 bases, with 13 bases between them. This CDR3 has 15 residues. The germline V gene has CDR1 SEHNR and CDR2 FQNEAQ (reference sequence). CDR3 residues: CASRTGTSNTGELFF. DNA for the CDR3: TGTGCCAGCCGCACCGGGACTTCGAACACCGGGGAGCTGTTTTTT.

This clone was observed a few times. The rearrangement links TRBV30 to TRBJ1-3, with 7 bases fitting TRBD1. CDR1 and CDR2 (germline): GTSNPN, SVGIG (reference sequence). CDR3 length: 14 amino acids. V lost 3 bases to trimming and J lost 0 bases; unmatched junction nucleotides: 2. The CDR3 loop is CAWRTGSSGNTIYF. The CDR3 DNA follows: TGTGCCTGGAGGACAGGGAGCTCTGGAAACACCATATATTTT.

The chain recombines TRBV6-5 with TRBJ2-7, with D perhaps TRBD1 or TRBD2 (5 bases each). The V end was cut by 5 bases, the J end by 7 bases, with 15 bases between. Looked up from germline, CDR1 is MNHEY and CDR2 is SVGAGI. The CDR3 is 13 residues long. In nucleotides, the CDR3 is TGTGCCAGCAGTAAACGATCTTGGGGGGAGCAGTACTTC. This sequence encodes CASSKRSWGEQYF.

The genes are TRBV6-6 and TRBJ1-1; TRBD1 agrees at 8 bases. The V and J ends lost 5 bases and 4 bases, in that order; junction bases with no gene match: 6. The CDR3 is 14 residues long. From germline, CDR1 is MNHNY and CDR2 SVGAGI (reference sequence). The CDR3 protein is CASSQAGGFTEAFF. Written as DNA, the CDR3 is TGTGCCAGCAGTCAAGCAGGGGGCTTCACTGAAGCTTTCTTT.

This clone was detected only once. CDR3 DNA sequence: TGTGCCAGCAGCTTGTTATCGCGCAGCACCGGGGAGCTGTTTTTT. Translation: CASSLLSRSTGELFF. The chain carries TRBV5-4 and TRBJ2-2; no reliable D call. Per the germline V gene, CDR1 is SGHNT and CDR2 is YYREEE (reference sequence). The CDR3 consists of 15 residues. Trimming took 1 base from V and 4 from J, leaving 11 bases between them.

The rearrangement links TRBV5-1 to TRBJ2-7, with a possible D match to TRBD1 (6 bases). This CDR3 is 13 amino acids long. Germline assignment: CDR1 SGHRS and CDR2 YFSETQ. V was clipped by 1 base and J by 6 bases, with 11 bases between them. The CDR3 sequence: CASSLQGISEQYF. CDR3 sequence (DNA): TGCGCCAGCAGCTTGCAGGGGATCAGCGAGCAGTACTTC.

The chain joins TRBV2 to TRBJ2-5, with D unclear. This CDR3 spans 13 amino acids. The germline V and J ends were trimmed by 8 bases and 2 bases, with 12 bases remaining between them. Germline V gives CDR1 SNHLY, CDR2 FYNNEI. Here the CDR3 DNA reads TGTGCCAGCGTACGGACGGTACAAGAGACCCAGTACTTC. Translating it yields CASVRTVQETQYF.

V usage is TRBV6-4 and J usage is TRBJ2-7, with D hard to call. Trimming cost V 6 bases and J 3 bases, with 18 bases left between them. CDR1 and CDR2 from the germline V gene are MRHNA and SNTAGT. The CDR3 is 15 residues long. CDR3 amino acids: CASRDLVDRCYEQYF. The CDR3 DNA is TGTGCCAGCAGAGATCTCGTGGACCGGTGCTACGAGCAGTACTTC.

The chain carries TRBV5-1 and TRBJ2-3; no definite D call. From germline, CDR1 is SGHRS and CDR2 YFSETQ. Trimming took off 4 bases at V and 5 bases at J, with 11 bases between the two ends. The CDR3 loop spans 13 amino acids. The DNA of the CDR3 is TGCGCCAGCAGCACCCCTTTGGGAGATACGCAGTATTTT. Its protein is CASSTPLGDTQYF.

Notes on this clone: Additional DNA sequences in this sample encode the identical CDR3. This sequence joins TRBV18 and TRBJ1-2, with 7 bases that match TRBD1. The CDR3 has 12 residues. The ends lost 2 bases at V and 8 bases at J; junction bases unmatched: 2. CDR1 is KGHSH, CDR2 LQKENI, per germline. This CDR3 reads CASSPTGEGYTF. The DNA for the CDR3 is TGTGCCAGCTCACCAACAGGGGAAGGCTACACCTTC.

Only a few counts were recorded for this clone. As DNA, the CDR3 is TGTGCCAGCAAACCGGGACTAGCTTCCTACGAGCAGTACTTC. It codes for CASKPGLASYEQYF. The J gene is TRBJ2-7, the V gene TRBV6-5; 9 bases agree with TRBD2. This CDR3 has 14 residues. Germline lookup yields CDR1 MNHEY and CDR2 SVGAGI. V trimming: 7 bases; J trimming: 1 base; junction bases outside the gene matches: 5.

The chain recombines TRBV25-1 with TRBJ2-1, with D hard to call. The CDR3 spans 14 residues. Per the germline V gene, CDR1 is MGHDK and CDR2 is SYGVNS. V was clipped by 7 bases and J by 8 bases, with 18 bases between them. Here the CDR3 reads CASIAPEPPHEQFF. In DNA, the CDR3 is TGTGCCAGCATCGCACCTGAACCCCCCCATGAGCAGTTCTTC.

The J gene is TRBJ1-1, the V gene TRBV2; no firm D call. Germline assignment: CDR1 SNHLY and CDR2 FYNNEI. V lost 4 bases and J lost 0, with 15 bases in between. The CDR3 runs to 16 residues. The CDR3 DNA is TGTGCCAGCAGTGGGATGGCCCGCAACATGAACACTGAAGCTTTCTTT. As protein: CASSGMARNMNTEAFF. Supplemented by reference TRBV2 and TRBJ1-1, the full variable domain reads EPEVTQTPSHQVTQMGQEVILRCVPISNHLYFYWYRQILGQKVEFLVSFYNNEISEKSEIFDDQFSVERPDGSNFTLKIRSTKLEDSAMYFCASSGMARNMNTEAFFGQGTRLTVV.

This chain uses TRBV5-1 with TRBJ2-5, with D maybe TRBD2 (5 bases). Germline lookup yields CDR1 SGHRS and CDR2 YFSETQ. The CDR3 is 15 residues long. Trimming removed 3 bases from V and 5 bases from J, with 17 bases in between. The CDR3 DNA is TGCGCCAGCAGCTCTCAAATCACTAGGAGGGAGACCCAGTACTTC. As protein: CASSSQITRRETQYF.

The rearrangement links TRBV15 to TRBJ1-4; D is uncertain. The V end was cut by 8 bases, the J end by 3 bases, with 13 bases between. This CDR3 has 14 amino acids. Germline V lookup: CDR1 LNHNV, CDR2 YYDKDF (reference sequence). CDR3 nucleotides: TGTGCCACCGGCGGAAGTAGTCCTAATGAAAAACTGTTTTTT. It specifies CATGGSSPNEKLFF.

The rearrangement joins TRBV6-1 to TRBJ1-1, with 12 bases aligning to TRBD1. With V trimmed by 4 bases and J by 6 bases, 3 bases remained unmatched. Per the germline V gene, CDR1 is MNHNS and CDR2 is SASEGT. The CDR3 consists of 14 residues. DNA for the CDR3: TGTGCCAGCAGTGCCGGGACAGGGGGCTCTGAAGCTTTCTTT. Amino acid sequence: CASSAGTGGSEAFF.

This sequence joins TRBV6-1 and TRBJ2-1; 13 positions match TRBD2. V lost 6 bases, J lost 1 base, and 6 bases stayed unmatched. CDR1 and CDR2 from the germline V gene are MNHNS and SASEGT. This CDR3 comprises 17 residues. CDR3 sequence: CASRERLAGGSYNEQFF. The CDR3 region has the DNA TGTGCCAGCAGGGAAAGACTAGCGGGAGGATCCTACAATGAGCAGTTCTTC.

In this sample, this clone turned up many times. The rearrangement uses TRBV7-8 and TRBJ2-3, with TRBD2 as a possible D gene (6 bases). CDR1 SGHVS and CDR2 FQNEAQ come from the germline V gene. V lost 4 bases to trimming and J lost 4 bases, with 18 bases between them. This CDR3 has 16 residues. CDR3 loop: CASSSPEGRGPDTQYF. For the CDR3, the DNA is TGTGCCAGCAGCTCCCCGGAGGGGCGGGGCCCAGATACGCAGTATTTT.

This rearrangement joins TRBV2 to TRBJ2-3; D remains unclear. This CDR3 region has 13 residues. V was cut by 8 bases and J by 0 bases, with 9 bases left in between. Germline V CDR1 and CDR2: SNHLY, FYNNEI. CDR3 DNA: TGTGCCAGCTGGACCTGGAGCACAGATACGCAGTATTTT. Amino acids: CASWTWSTDTQYF.

The chain links TRBV6-6 to TRBJ2-7; D is uncertain. CDR3 size: 11 residues. Trimming removed 5 bases from V and 4 bases from J, with 6 bases in between. Per germline, CDR1 MNHNY and CDR2 SVGAGI (reference sequence). This CDR3 reads CASSGRYEQYF. The CDR3 nucleotides are TGTGCCAGCAGTGGCCGGTACGAGCAGTACTTC.

This rearrangement joins TRBV10-2 to TRBJ2-3; 8 bases align to TRBD2. The CDR3 has 13 residues. The germline V gene has CDR1 WSHSY and CDR2 SAAADI. The J segment lost 4 bases and the V segment lost 6 bases, leaving 3 bases of the junction unmatched. The CDR3: CASSGLAADTQYF. The CDR3, as DNA: TGCGCCAGCAGCGGACTAGCTGCAGATACGCAGTATTTT.

With regard to this clone: The sample contains more than one DNA sequence encoding this CDR3. The chain's CDR3 is CASSLARNTEAFF. The CDR3 DNA is TGTGCCAGCAGCTTGGCCAGAAACACTGAAGCTTTCTTT. The chain joins TRBV11-3 to TRBJ1-1; no firm D call. The germline V gene has CDR1 SGHNT and CDR2 YENEEA. The CDR3 has 13 amino acids. V was pared by 3 bases and J by 2 bases, with 7 bases between. Using reference TRBV11-3 and TRBJ1-1 for the parts outside the CDR3, the full variable domain is EAGVVQSPRYKIIEKKQPVAFWCNPISGHNTLYWYLQNLGQGPELLIRYENEEAVDDSQLPKDRFSAERLKGVDSTLKIQPAELGDSAVYLCASSLARNTEAFFGQGTRLTVV.

The V call is TRBV18, the J call TRBJ2-7; D could derive from TRBD1 or TRBD2 (5 bases each). The CDR3 extends over 15 amino acids. Germline loops: CDR1 KGHSH, CDR2 LQKENI. Trimming shortened V by 1 base and J by 5 bases, and 15 bases separated the two germline ends. CDR3 sequence: CASSPQVSGADEQYF. Here the CDR3 DNA reads TGTGCCAGCTCACCACAGGTGTCCGGGGCCGACGAGCAGTACTTC.